The rows below give T cell receptor beta chains drawn from one sample of a study of T cell repertoires in cytomegalovirus infection. TCRdb redid the calling of the reads with MiXCR, one entry per CDR3 protein. The sample carries 450,000 to 600,000 distinct CDR3 sequences, over 9% recorded once. The sample was PBMCs. Source of these receptors: a human donor in good health (CMV status not recorded). Some clones in this sample may be carry-over from other donors' samples. Both conserved end residues are part of each CDR3. D genes are given only for firm matches. Clone size is not always given. Where it is, it says once, few, many or a class for expanded clones.

abundance: many
v_gene: TRBV11-2
d_gene: TRBD2
j_gene: TRBJ2-2
CDR3aa: CASSPGLAGGRSTGELFF
CDR3nt: TGTGCCAGCAGCCCCGGACTAGCGGGGGGGCGGAGCACCGGGGAGCTGTTTTTT

abundance: few
v_gene: TRBV18
d_gene: TRBD1
j_gene: TRBJ1-5
CDR3aa: CASSPGTGSQPQHF
CDR3nt: TGTGCCAGCTCACCAGGGACAGGGAGTCAGCCCCAGCATTTT

abundance: many
v_gene: TRBV28
d_gene: NA
j_gene: TRBJ2-1
CDR3aa: CASSFTSAGNNEQFF
CDR3nt: TGTGCCAGCAGTTTTACGTCGGCGGGAAACAATGAGCAGTTCTTC

abundance: NA
v_gene: TRBV20-1
d_gene: TRBD2
j_gene: TRBJ2-3
CDR3aa: CSASPIRLADGTDTQYF
CDR3nt: TGCAGTGCTAGCCCCATAAGACTAGCGGATGGAACAGATACGCAGTATTTT

abundance: NA
v_gene: TRBV5-1
d_gene: NA
j_gene: TRBJ2-6
CDR3aa: CASSLNPKGDSGANVLTF
CDR3nt: TGCGCCAGCAGCTTAAACCCAAAGGGGGACTCTGGGGCCAACGTCCTGACTTTC

abundance: many
v_gene: TRBV12-3/TRBV12-4
d_gene: NA
j_gene: TRBJ1-2
CDR3aa: CASSHTDRSGTYGYTF
CDR3nt: TGTGCCAGCAGCCACACCGACAGGTCAGGAACCTATGGCTACACCTTC

abundance: many
v_gene: TRBV10-3
d_gene: NA
j_gene: TRBJ2-4
CDR3aa: CAISESSRGVNIQYF
CDR3nt: TGTGCCATCAGTGAGTCGAGCAGGGGGGTAAACATTCAGTACTTC

abundance: many
v_gene: TRBV18
d_gene: TRBD1
j_gene: TRBJ1-1
CDR3aa: CASSPGTVPEAFF
CDR3nt: TGTGCCAGCTCACCAGGGACAGTCCCTGAAGCTTTCTTT

abundance: many
v_gene: TRBV6-1
d_gene: NA
j_gene: TRBJ2-1
CDR3aa: CASSELGNEQFF
CDR3nt: TGTGCCAGCAGTGAACTGGGGAATGAGCAGTTCTTC

abundance: many
v_gene: TRBV2
d_gene: NA
j_gene: TRBJ2-5
CDR3aa: CASTEEGAGETQYF
CDR3nt: TGTGCCAGCACCGAGGAGGGGGCAGGGGAGACCCAGTACTTC

abundance: NA
v_gene: TRBV20-1
d_gene: NA
j_gene: TRBJ2-1
CDR3aa: CSAPQSDTAYNEQFF
CDR3nt: TGCAGTGCTCCCCAATCCGACACGGCCTACAATGAGCAGTTCTTC

abundance: many
v_gene: TRBV10-3
d_gene: TRBD2
j_gene: TRBJ2-7
CDR3aa: CAISDRGSGEGEQYF
CDR3nt: TGTGCCATCAGTGACCGCGGGAGCGGGGAAGGCGAGCAGTACTTC

abundance: many
v_gene: TRBV28
d_gene: NA
j_gene: TRBJ1-2
CDR3aa: CASFGQWTAPNPFYGYTF
CDR3nt: TGTGCCAGCTTTGGACAGTGGACGGCCCCGAATCCCTTCTATGGCTACACCTTC

abundance: many
v_gene: TRBV5-1
d_gene: NA
j_gene: TRBJ2-3
CDR3aa: CASSWASSTDTQYF
CDR3nt: TGCGCCAGCAGCTGGGCCAGTAGCACAGATACGCAGTATTTT

abundance: many
v_gene: TRBV12-3/TRBV12-4
d_gene: NA
j_gene: TRBJ1-1
CDR3aa: CASSPPGFHTEAFF
CDR3nt: TGTGCCAGCAGTCCTCCCGGCTTCCACACTGAAGCTTTCTTT

abundance: once
v_gene: TRBV5-4
d_gene: NA
j_gene: TRBJ2-5
CDR3aa: CASSFWGAETQYF
CDR3nt: TGTGCCAGCAGCTTCTGGGGGGCGGAGACCCAGTACTTC

abundance: many
v_gene: TRBV7-2
d_gene: NA
j_gene: TRBJ2-3
CDR3aa: CASSPEVGDTQYF
CDR3nt: TGTGCCAGCAGCCCCGAGGTGGGGGATACGCAGTATTTT

abundance: NA
v_gene: TRBV5-1
d_gene: NA
j_gene: TRBJ1-5
CDR3aa: CASSLVVGGQPQHF
CDR3nt: TGCGCCAGCAGCTTGGTGGTGGGTGGACAGCCCCAGCATTTT

abundance: few
v_gene: TRBV2
d_gene: NA
j_gene: TRBJ2-1
CDR3aa: CASKTQGGNEQFF
CDR3nt: TGTGCCAGCAAAACACAGGGAGGCAATGAGCAGTTCTTC

abundance: NA
v_gene: TRBV24-1
d_gene: TRBD1
j_gene: TRBJ2-1
CDR3aa: CATSRAGGSYNEQFF
CDR3nt: TGTGCCACCAGTAGGGCAGGGGGAAGTTACAATGAGCAGTTCTTC

abundance: NA
v_gene: TRBV5-4
d_gene: NA
j_gene: TRBJ2-2
CDR3aa: CASSFPRAGELFF
CDR3nt: TGTGCCAGCAGCTTTCCTAGGGCCGGGGAGCTGTTTTTT

abundance: many
v_gene: TRBV19
d_gene: TRBD1
j_gene: TRBJ2-3
CDR3aa: CASSTGQGWDTQYF
CDR3nt: TGTGCCAGTAGTACGGGACAGGGATGGGATACGCAGTATTTT

abundance: NA
v_gene: TRBV6-4
d_gene: TRBD2
j_gene: TRBJ2-3
CDR3aa: CASSDFAGGVDTQYF
CDR3nt: TGTGCCAGCAGTGACTTTGCGGGAGGGGTAGATACGCAGTATTTT

abundance: many
v_gene: TRBV7-9
d_gene: NA
j_gene: TRBJ1-1
CDR3aa: CASSLVGADEAFF
CDR3nt: TGTGCCAGCAGCTTAGTGGGCGCAGATGAAGCTTTCTTT

abundance: many
v_gene: TRBV5-1
d_gene: NA
j_gene: TRBJ2-7
CDR3aa: CASSPLYQGGEQYF
CDR3nt: TGCGCCAGCAGCCCACTTTACCAAGGGGGCGAGCAGTACTTC

abundance: many
v_gene: TRBV6-1
d_gene: TRBD1
j_gene: TRBJ2-1
CDR3aa: CASWGQGSYNEQFF
CDR3nt: TGTGCCAGCTGGGGACAGGGGTCCTACAATGAGCAGTTCTTC

abundance: NA
v_gene: TRBV15
d_gene: TRBD2
j_gene: TRBJ2-1
CDR3aa: CATSRGRTSGTNEQFF
CDR3nt: TGTGCCACCAGCAGAGGCCGGACTAGCGGGACCAATGAGCAGTTCTTC

abundance: many
v_gene: TRBV6-1
d_gene: NA
j_gene: TRBJ1-6
CDR3aa: CASSEASQNSFDSPLHF
CDR3nt: TGTGCCAGCAGTGAAGCGAGTCAAAATTCCTTCGATTCACCCCTCCACTTT

abundance: few
v_gene: TRBV6-6
d_gene: TRBD2
j_gene: TRBJ2-1
CDR3aa: CASNLRRAGGIAEQFF
CDR3nt: TGTGCCAGCAACCTCCGTCGGGCGGGGGGGATCGCTGAGCAGTTCTTC

abundance: many
v_gene: TRBV19
d_gene: TRBD1
j_gene: TRBJ1-6
CDR3aa: CASTPDRGGNSPLHF
CDR3nt: TGTGCCAGTACCCCCGACAGGGGCGGAAATTCACCCCTCCACTTT

abundance: many
v_gene: TRBV9
d_gene: TRBD1
j_gene: TRBJ2-1
CDR3aa: CASSAPNRGFSYNEQFF
CDR3nt: TGTGCCAGCAGCGCACCCAACAGGGGTTTTTCCTACAATGAGCAGTTCTTC

abundance: many
v_gene: TRBV7-6
d_gene: TRBD2
j_gene: TRBJ2-2
CDR3aa: CASSPGGRGELFF
CDR3nt: TGTGCCAGCAGCCCAGGCGGGAGAGGAGAGCTGTTTTTT

abundance: many
v_gene: TRBV7-2
d_gene: NA
j_gene: TRBJ2-6
CDR3aa: CASSPDGANVLTF
CDR3nt: TGTGCCAGCAGCCCAGACGGGGCCAACGTCCTGACTTTC

abundance: many
v_gene: TRBV7-2
d_gene: NA
j_gene: TRBJ2-1
CDR3aa: CASTLGALRNGEQFF
CDR3nt: TGTGCCAGCACCCTTGGGGCCCTTCGCAACGGTGAGCAGTTCTTC

abundance: many
v_gene: TRBV7-6
d_gene: NA
j_gene: TRBJ2-1
CDR3aa: CASSPNANEQFF
CDR3nt: TGTGCCAGCAGCCCGAACGCGAATGAGCAGTTCTTC

abundance: NA
v_gene: TRBV9
d_gene: NA
j_gene: TRBJ2-1
CDR3aa: CASSVGLVSNNEQFF
CDR3nt: TGTGCCAGCAGCGTAGGTCTAGTATCCAACAATGAGCAGTTCTTC

abundance: many
v_gene: TRBV7-8
d_gene: NA
j_gene: TRBJ1-1
CDR3aa: CASSYRTANTEAFF
CDR3nt: TGTGCCAGCAGCTACCGGACAGCGAACACTGAAGCTTTCTTT

abundance: many
v_gene: TRBV7-8
d_gene: NA
j_gene: TRBJ1-4
CDR3aa: CASSLDQANEKLFF
CDR3nt: TGTGCCAGCAGCTTAGATCAAGCCAATGAAAAACTGTTTTTT

abundance: few
v_gene: TRBV5-1
d_gene: NA
j_gene: TRBJ2-5
CDR3aa: CASSLYPGEGETQYF
CDR3nt: TGCGCCAGCAGCTTGTACCCGGGGGAAGGGGAGACCCAGTACTTC

abundance: many
v_gene: TRBV19
d_gene: NA
j_gene: TRBJ2-1
CDR3aa: CASRQVGIIFF
CDR3nt: TGTGCCAGCCGCCAGGTGGGGATTATTTTCTTC

abundance: many
v_gene: TRBV12-3/TRBV12-4
d_gene: TRBD2
j_gene: TRBJ2-1
CDR3aa: CASSFREGANEQFF
CDR3nt: TGTGCCAGCAGTTTCAGGGAGGGTGCGAATGAGCAGTTCTTC

abundance: NA
v_gene: TRBV20-1
d_gene: NA
j_gene: TRBJ1-1
CDR3aa: CSARDPGEGNTEAFF
CDR3nt: TGCAGTGCTAGAGACCCCGGGGAAGGGAACACTGAAGCTTTCTTT

abundance: many
v_gene: TRBV12-3/TRBV12-4
d_gene: TRBD1
j_gene: TRBJ1-3
CDR3aa: CASGRQGTGNTIYF
CDR3nt: TGTGCCAGCGGGAGACAGGGTACTGGAAACACCATATATTTT

abundance: many
v_gene: TRBV7-9
d_gene: NA
j_gene: TRBJ1-5
CDR3aa: CASSLGFGDNQPQHF
CDR3nt: TGTGCCAGCAGCTTAGGGTTTGGTGACAATCAGCCCCAGCATTTT

abundance: few
v_gene: TRBV20-1
d_gene: TRBD1
j_gene: TRBJ1-2
CDR3aa: CRPWDRGPDHYGYTF
CDR3nt: TGCAGGCCCTGGGACAGGGGGCCGGACCACTATGGCTACACCTTC

abundance: NA
v_gene: TRBV29-1
d_gene: NA
j_gene: TRBJ1-3
CDR3aa: CSVQEGNSGNTIYF
CDR3nt: TGCAGCGTTCAGGAGGGAAACTCTGGAAACACCATATATTTT

abundance: many
v_gene: TRBV7-2
d_gene: NA
j_gene: TRBJ2-2
CDR3aa: CASSLGRSNTGELFF
CDR3nt: TGTGCCAGCAGCTTAGGTCGTTCGAACACCGGGGAGCTGTTTTTT

abundance: many
v_gene: TRBV10-3
d_gene: NA
j_gene: TRBJ2-3
CDR3aa: CAISESSGSTDTQYF
CDR3nt: TGTGCCATCAGTGAGTCGTCAGGGAGCACAGATACGCAGTATTTT

abundance: many
v_gene: TRBV28
d_gene: TRBD1
j_gene: TRBJ1-1
CDR3aa: CASSVPQGAGGAEAFF
CDR3nt: TGTGCCAGCAGTGTACCTCAGGGGGCAGGGGGCGCCGAAGCTTTCTTT

abundance: few
v_gene: TRBV27
d_gene: NA
j_gene: TRBJ2-1
CDR3aa: CASNEGNEQFF
CDR3nt: TGTGCCAGCAACGAGGGGAATGAGCAGTTCTTC

abundance: many
v_gene: TRBV30
d_gene: NA
j_gene: TRBJ2-1
CDR3aa: CAWSFRLEQFF
CDR3nt: TGTGCCTGGAGCTTCCGGTTGGAGCAGTTCTTC

abundance: many
v_gene: TRBV7-6
d_gene: NA
j_gene: TRBJ2-3
CDR3aa: CASSLQGDAQYF
CDR3nt: TGTGCCAGCAGCCTACAGGGAGATGCGCAGTATTTT

abundance: few
v_gene: TRBV11-3
d_gene: TRBD1
j_gene: TRBJ2-5
CDR3aa: CASSLGATGTQETQYF
CDR3nt: TGTGCCAGCAGCTTAGGGGCGACAGGGACCCAAGAGACCCAGTACTTC

abundance: NA
v_gene: TRBV28
d_gene: NA
j_gene: TRBJ1-5
CDR3aa: CASSLSNRNQPQHF
CDR3nt: TGTGCCAGCAGTTTAAGTAACAGAAACCAGCCCCAGCATTTT

abundance: NA
v_gene: TRBV28
d_gene: NA
j_gene: TRBJ1-1
CDR3aa: CASSLIRGGLDTEAFF
CDR3nt: TGTGCCAGCAGTTTAATCAGGGGAGGTTTGGACACTGAAGCTTTCTTT

abundance: many
v_gene: TRBV19
d_gene: NA
j_gene: TRBJ1-6
CDR3aa: CASSMSGKNSPLHF
CDR3nt: TGTGCCAGTAGTATGTCAGGGAAGAACTCACCCCTCCACTTT

abundance: many
v_gene: TRBV5-4
d_gene: TRBD1
j_gene: TRBJ1-1
CDR3aa: CASSTTGRTEAFF
CDR3nt: TGTGCCAGCAGCACGACAGGGCGGACTGAAGCTTTCTTT

abundance: many
v_gene: TRBV7-3
d_gene: NA
j_gene: TRBJ2-5
CDR3aa: CASSLPKDSYQETQYF
CDR3nt: TGTGCCAGCAGCTTACCAAAAGACAGTTATCAAGAGACCCAGTACTTC

abundance: NA
v_gene: TRBV12-5
d_gene: NA
j_gene: TRBJ2-1
CDR3aa: CASGLVIGSEGHEQFF
CDR3nt: TGTGCTAGTGGTTTGGTAATCGGGTCGGAGGGTCATGAGCAGTTCTTC

abundance: NA
v_gene: TRBV2
d_gene: TRBD2
j_gene: TRBJ2-5
CDR3aa: CASSEERGLQETQYF
CDR3nt: TGTGCCAGCAGTGAAGAGCGGGGACTACAAGAGACCCAGTACTTC